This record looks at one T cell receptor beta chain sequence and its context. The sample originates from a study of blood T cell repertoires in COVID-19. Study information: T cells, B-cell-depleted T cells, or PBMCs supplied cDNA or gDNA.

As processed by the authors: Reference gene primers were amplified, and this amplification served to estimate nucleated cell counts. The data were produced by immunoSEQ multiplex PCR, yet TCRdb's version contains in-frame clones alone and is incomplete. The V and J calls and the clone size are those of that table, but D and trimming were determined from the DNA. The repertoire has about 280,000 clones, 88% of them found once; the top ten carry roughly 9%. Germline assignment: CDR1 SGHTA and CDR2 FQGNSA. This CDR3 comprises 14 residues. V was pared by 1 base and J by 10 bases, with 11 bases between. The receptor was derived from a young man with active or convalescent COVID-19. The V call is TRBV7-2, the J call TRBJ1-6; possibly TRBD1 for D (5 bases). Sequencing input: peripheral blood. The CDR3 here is CASSLVGVGSPLHF. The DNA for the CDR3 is TGTGCCAGCAGCTTAGTAGGGGTGGGATCACCCCTCCACTTT. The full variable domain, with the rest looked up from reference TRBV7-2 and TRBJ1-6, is GAGVSQSPSNKVTEKGKDVELRCDPISGHTALYWYRQSLGQGLEFLIYFQGNSAPDKSGLPSDRFSAERTGGSVSTLTIQRTQQEDSAVYLCASSLVGVGSPLHFGNGTRLTVT.